Below are 26 T cell receptor beta chains sequenced from a single sample in a study of shared clonotypes between healthy human individuals. Terminally differentiated effector memory CD45RA+ cells were excluded by CCR7 positive selection of CD45RO-negative cells. Sequencing used immunoSEQ multiplex PCR; TCRdb keeps in-frame clones, though not all of them. The table lists about 800,000 clones, about 96% of them singletons. The sequenced material came from naive CD8+ T cells sorted from blood. Receptors were obtained from a man aged 30-40 years in good health.

For this clone: Other nucleotide sequences from this sample produce the same CDR3. This chain connects TRBV7-9 to TRBJ2-1; D not resolved. The germline gives CDR1 SEHNR, CDR2 FQNEAQ (reference sequence). The length of the CDR3 is 11 residues. Between the trimmed V and J ends, which lost 6 bases and 5 bases, there was a span of 5 bases. CDR3 loop: CASSSNNEQFF. In DNA form, the CDR3 reads TGTGCCAGCAGTTCCAACAATGAGCAGTTCTTC.

V and J are TRBV30 and TRBJ2-3; 10 bases fit TRBD2. The CDR3 spans 16 residues. J was trimmed by 2 bases and V by 4 bases; bases with no gene match: 9. The germline V gene encodes CDR1 GTSNPN and CDR2 SVGIG (reference sequence). The CDR3 sequence: CAWMMASGSHTDTQYF. The CDR3 DNA reads TGTGCCTGGATGATGGCTAGCGGGAGTCACACAGATACGCAGTATTTT.

V gene TRBV7-9 combines with J gene TRBJ1-5; weak D call: TRBD1 (5 bases). CDR3 length equals 18 residues. The V gene lost 5 bases and the J gene lost 1 base, with 21 bases spanning the gap. Germline values: CDR1 SEHNR, CDR2 FQNEAQ (reference sequence). The CDR3 bases are TGTGCCAGCAGCGGCGGGGGTCAGGTAAAGATGAGCAATCAGCCCCAGCATTTT. This codes for CASSGGGQVKMSNQPQHF.

The table lists this clone with a count of one. As DNA, the CDR3 is TGTGCCAGCAGTTACTCGGCTAGCGGGATAGCCGATACGCAGTATTTT. This gives the protein CASSYSASGIADTQYF. The chain recombines TRBV6-5 with TRBJ2-3; 9 positions agree with TRBD2. The CDR3 length is 16 residues. Germline V gene lookup returns CDR1 MNHEY and CDR2 SVGAGI. Unmatched junction bases numbered 7, after V lost 0 bases and J lost 6 bases.

The chain carries TRBV28 and TRBJ1-1, with no clear D. CDR3 length: 14 amino acids. Per germline, CDR1 MDHEN and CDR2 SYDVKM. Trimming pared 5 bases from V and 5 bases from J, leaving 15 bases between. CDR3 DNA sequence: TGTGCCAGCAGTCCAGAAGGCGTAAGAACTGAAGCTTTCTTT. As protein: CASSPEGVRTEAFF. Variable domain in full (rest from reference TRBV28 and TRBJ1-1): DVKVTQSSRYLVKRTGEKVFLECVQDMDHENMFWYRQDPGLGLRLIYFSYDVKMKEKGDIPEGYSVSREKKERFSLILESASTNQTSMYLCASSPEGVRTEAFFGQGTRLTVV.

The V gene is TRBV27, the J gene TRBJ2-6, with 9 bases that match TRBD1. V lost 0 bases to trimming and J lost 4 bases; unmatched junction nucleotides: 7. CDR3 length equals 18 residues. Germline V gives CDR1 MNHEY, CDR2 SMNVEV (reference sequence). CDR3 sequence reads: CASSLSPGQGLGANVLTF. The CDR3 nucleotides are TGTGCCAGCAGTTTATCCCCGGGACAGGGACTGGGGGCCAACGTCCTGACTTTC.

This clone was seen once. V and J are TRBV7-9 and TRBJ2-3; perhaps TRBD1 as D (5 bases). The V gene lost 1 base and the J gene lost 8 bases, with 13 bases spanning the gap. Germline assignment: CDR1 SEHNR and CDR2 FQNEAQ (reference sequence). The CDR3 is 14 amino acids. CDR3 region: CASSLGQGLSTQYF. DNA of the CDR3: TGTGCCAGCAGCTTAGGTCAGGGATTAAGTACGCAGTATTTT.

On this clone itself: The same CDR3 arises from other DNA sequences in this sample as well. The rearrangement links TRBV5-1 to TRBJ2-1, with 7 bases matching TRBD1. Germline CDR1 and CDR2: SGHRS and YFSETQ. V gave up 0 bases and J gave up 1 base; unmatched junction bases: 1. CDR3 length: 15 residues. The CDR3 DNA follows: TGCGCCAGCAGCTTGGGACAGGGATCCTACAATGAGCAGTTCTTC. Its protein product is CASSLGQGSYNEQFF. Filled out from reference TRBV5-1 and TRBJ2-1, the complete variable domain reads KAGVTQTPRYLIKTRGQQVTLSCSPISGHRSVSWYQQTPGQGLQFLFEYFSETQRNKGNFPGRFSGRQFSNSRSEMNVSTLELGDSALYLCASSLGQGSYNEQFFGPGTRLTVL.

The CDR3 nucleotides are TGCGCCAGCAGACAGACAGGGGGCACCTACAATGAGCAGTTCTTC. Its protein product is CASRQTGGTYNEQFF. This chain connects TRBV5-1 to TRBJ2-1, with TRBD1 identical over 10 bases. CDR3 size: 15 residues. V was pared by 5 bases and J by 2 bases, with 4 bases of the junction left unmatched. Germline V gene sequence: CDR1 SGHRS, CDR2 YFSETQ.

The rearrangement uses TRBV7-8 and TRBJ2-3; D is perhaps TRBD2 (6 bases). CDR1 is SGHVS, CDR2 FQNEAQ, per germline. Trimming took off 2 bases at V and 8 bases at J, with 20 bases between the two ends. The CDR3 is 16 residues long. This chain's CDR3 is CASSLNFEEGGFTQYF. The CDR3 region has the DNA TGTGCCAGCAGCTTAAATTTCGAGGAGGGAGGTTTTACGCAGTATTTT.

This chain uses TRBV7-9 with TRBJ2-1; 7 bases are a match to TRBD2. CDR1 and CDR2 from the germline V gene are SEHNR and FQNEAQ (reference sequence). Trimming removed 5 bases from V and 7 bases from J; junction bases left unmatched: 8. CDR3 length equals 14 residues. CDR3 loop: CASSAPPSGNEQFF. DNA for the CDR3: TGTGCCAGCAGCGCGCCACCTAGCGGTAATGAGCAGTTCTTC.

The chain carries TRBV30 and TRBJ2-7; possibly TRBD1 or TRBD2 for D (6 bases each). V was trimmed by 0 bases and J by 4 bases, leaving 16 bases between them. Germline V gene data show CDR1 as GTSNPN and CDR2 as SVGIG (reference sequence). CDR3 length: 15 amino acids. In DNA, the CDR3 is TGTGCCTGGAGTGTATCGGGACACGGGAGTTACGAGCAGTACTTC. Encoded protein: CAWSVSGHGSYEQYF.

Of note for this clone: Other DNA variants within this sample encode the same CDR3. This chain links TRBV27 with TRBJ2-7, with unresolved D. The CDR3 has 14 amino acids. Germline lookup yields CDR1 MNHEY and CDR2 SMNVEV (reference sequence). V was shortened by 2 bases and J by 0 bases, with 8 bases between the two germline ends. The CDR3 reads CASSLSPVSYEQYF. CDR3 in DNA: TGTGCCAGCAGTTTAAGCCCAGTCTCCTACGAGCAGTACTTC.

The chain carries TRBV5-4 and TRBJ2-1; 11 nucleotides align to TRBD2. The CDR3 loop spans 17 amino acids. The V gene's germline CDR1 is SGHNT and CDR2 YYREEE (reference sequence). The V segment lost 4 bases and the J segment 2 bases; nucleotides outside the gene matches: 8. The CDR3 DNA follows: TGTGCCAGCAGCCCAACCATAGCGGGAGGGCCCTACAATGAGCAGTTCTTC. This gives the protein CASSPTIAGGPYNEQFF.

This clone has more than one count but fewer than ten. The chain uses TRBV14 and TRBJ2-7, with TRBD2 matching over 9 bases. Germline-derived CDR1 and CDR2 are SGHDN and FVKESK. CDR3 length equals 16 residues. V gave up 0 bases and J gave up 3 bases; unmatched junction bases: 6. The CDR3 DNA reads as TGTGCCAGCAGCCAAGATGGGCTAGCGGGATTCTACGAGCAGTACTTC. Translated: CASSQDGLAGFYEQYF.

V gene TRBV5-1 combines with J gene TRBJ2-7, with D uncertain. Between the trimmed V and J ends, which lost 0 bases and 2 bases, there was a span of 12 bases. The germline V gene has CDR1 SGHRS and CDR2 YFSETQ. The length of the CDR3 is 15 residues. CDR3 protein: CASSLEGLPTYEQYF. The CDR3, as DNA: TGCGCCAGCAGCTTGGAGGGCCTTCCTACCTACGAGCAGTACTTC.

This clone was seen only once. The chain has TRBV6-6 and TRBJ2-4; possible D gene TRBD2, 6 bases. The CDR3 sequence is 15 residues long. V was cut by 6 bases and J by 5 bases, with 17 bases left in between. Germline V gives CDR1 MNHNY, CDR2 SVGAGI (reference sequence). The CDR3 nucleotides read TGTGCCAGCAGCCATACCGGGACTCGAGAAAACATTCAGTACTTC. Encoded protein: CASSHTGTRENIQYF.

The CDR3 region has the DNA TGTGCCAGCAGCTCATCCTCTTCCCCCTACGAGCAGTACTTC. Residues: CASSSSSSPYEQYF. V usage is TRBV5-4 and J usage is TRBJ2-7; D gene unclear. This CDR3 has 14 residues. The V gene's germline CDR1 is SGHNT and CDR2 YYREEE (reference sequence). Trimming stripped 3 bases from V and 2 bases from J, with 12 bases between.

J is TRBJ2-3 and V is TRBV10-2; either TRBD1 or TRBD2 may fit D (5 bases each). This CDR3 contains 13 residues. CDR1 is WSHSY, CDR2 SAAADI, per germline. With 1 base removed from V and 5 bases from J, the gap between germline ends came to 7 bases. CDR3 DNA sequence: TGCGCCAGCAGTGAGTTTGGGGGAGATACGCAGTATTTT. It is translated as CASSEFGGDTQYF.

About this clone: The sample has other DNA sequences that encode this CDR3 too. The rearrangement joins TRBV4-3 to TRBJ1-5, with D maybe TRBD1 (6 bases). CDR1 is LGHNA and CDR2 is YSLEER in the germline V gene. The V end lost 0 bases, the J end lost 2 bases, and 8 bases lay between the germline ends. The CDR3 contains 15 residues. CDR3 sequence reads: CASSQDRTGNQPQHF. The CDR3 DNA follows: TGCGCCAGCAGCCAAGACCGGACAGGCAATCAGCCCCAGCATTTT.

The V gene is TRBV7-9, the J gene TRBJ2-7; TRBD1 aligns across 9 bases. The ends lost 4 bases at V and 4 bases at J; junction bases unmatched: 8. Germline CDR1 and CDR2: SEHNR and FQNEAQ (reference sequence). The CDR3 is made up of 15 amino acids. The CDR3 DNA is TGTGCCAGCAGCTCCCCCGCGGACAGGGGTTACGAGCAGTACTTC. This gives the protein CASSSPADRGYEQYF.

The rearrangement uses TRBV6-6 and TRBJ2-4, with D tentatively TRBD1 (5 bases). In germline, CDR1 is MNHNY, CDR2 SVGAGI (reference sequence). The CDR3 spans 15 residues. Trimming pared 2 bases from V and 6 bases from J, leaving 14 bases between. Written as DNA, the CDR3 is TGTGCCAGCAGTTACCAACTACAGACAGCAAACATTCAGTACTTC. Translating gives CASSYQLQTANIQYF.

The CDR3 DNA reads as TGTGCCACCAGCATAACAGCCAACTATGGCTACACCTTC. As protein: CATSITANYGYTF. The chain is built from TRBV15 and TRBJ1-2, with D unresolved. V lost 4 bases and J 2 bases, leaving 8 bases between the germline ends. The CDR3 runs 13 residues. Germline loops: CDR1 LNHNV, CDR2 YYDKDF (reference sequence). Filled out from reference TRBV15 and TRBJ1-2, the complete variable domain reads DAMVIQNPRYQVTQFGKPVTLSCSQTLNHNVMYWYQQKSSQAPKLLFHYYDKDFNNEADTPDNFQSRRPNTSFCFLDIRSPGLGDTAMYLCATSITANYGYTFGSGTRLTVV.

This clone was counted a single time. The J gene is TRBJ2-2, the V gene TRBV29-1, with D perhaps matching TRBD2 (5 bases). V lost 7 bases, J lost 0 bases, and 15 bases lay in between. Germline V gene data show CDR1 as SQVTM and CDR2 as ANQGSEA. The CDR3 loop spans 15 amino acids. In DNA form, the CDR3 reads TGCAGCGCCGTGGGAGAAGCGACGAACACCGGGGAGCTGTTTTTT. Translating gives CSAVGEATNTGELFF.

This rearrangement joins TRBV13 to TRBJ2-7; a possible D gene is TRBD1 (5 bases). Trimming took 4 bases from V and 1 from J, leaving 17 bases between them. Per the germline V gene, CDR1 is PRHDT and CDR2 is FYEKMQ (reference sequence). CDR3 length equals 16 residues. The CDR3 DNA is TGTGCCAGCAGCTCAACCCGACAGCGCAGTTCCTACGAGCAGTACTTC. Its protein product is CASSSTRQRSSYEQYF.

The chain combines TRBV11-2 with TRBJ1-4; D might be TRBD1 (5 bases). This CDR3 is 15 amino acids long. Trimming shortened V by 5 bases and J by 0 bases, and 10 bases separated the two germline ends. Per germline, CDR1 SGHAT and CDR2 FQNNGV. CDR3 bases: TGTGCCAGCAGCCCGACAGTTTCAACTAATGAAAAACTGTTTTTT. This encodes CASSPTVSTNEKLFF.